Here is one T cell receptor beta chain with its context. Its specificity is not known. This specimen belongs to a study of cytomegalovirus exposure and HLA in healthy donors. Primers included in the PCR were 60 Vbeta and 13 Jbeta primers. The protocol was immunoSEQ multiplex PCR, while the TCRdb copy is restricted to in-frame clones and leaves out a portion. The sample lists roughly 140,000 clones, roughly 74% occurring once. CDR1 is SGHDT and CDR2 is YYEEEE in the germline V gene. V lost 3 bases, J lost 6 bases, and 8 bases stayed unmatched. The CDR3 runs to 15 residues. General study points: A later analysis reportedly identified an Asian-associated ancestry cluster as carrying fewer N-insertions than the roughly 670-donor mean.

The sequenced sample was PBMCs. This sequence originates from a young woman in good health and CMV-seropositive. The chain uses TRBV5-6 and TRBJ2-3, with TRBD1 matching 9 bases. CDR3 in amino acids: CASSSSGTGSDTQYF. The CDR3 DNA reads as TGTGCCAGCAGCTCCTCCGGGACAGGGTCGGATACGCAGTATTTT.